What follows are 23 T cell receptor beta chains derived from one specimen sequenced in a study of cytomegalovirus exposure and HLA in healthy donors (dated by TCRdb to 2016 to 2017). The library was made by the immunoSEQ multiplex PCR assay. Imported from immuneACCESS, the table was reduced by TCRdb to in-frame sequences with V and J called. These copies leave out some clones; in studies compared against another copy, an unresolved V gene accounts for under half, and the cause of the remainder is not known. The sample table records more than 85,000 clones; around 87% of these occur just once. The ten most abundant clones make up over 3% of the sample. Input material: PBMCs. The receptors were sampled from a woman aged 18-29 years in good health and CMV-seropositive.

The CDR3 here is CASSKRTSGRYNEQFF. DNA of the CDR3: TGTGCCAGCAGCAAACGGACTAGCGGGCGTTACAATGAGCAGTTCTTC. This rearrangement joins TRBV7-3 to TRBJ2-1; 11 bases agree with TRBD2. The trim removed 5 bases at V and 4 bases at J, leaving 7 bases unmatched. This CDR3 comprises 16 residues. Germline CDR1 reads SGHTA; CDR2 reads FQGTGA.

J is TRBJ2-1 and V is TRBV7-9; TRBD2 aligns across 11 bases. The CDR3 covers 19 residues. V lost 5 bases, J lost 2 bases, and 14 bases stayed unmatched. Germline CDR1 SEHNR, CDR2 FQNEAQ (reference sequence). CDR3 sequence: CASSLALAGVLLTYNEQFF. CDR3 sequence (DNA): TGTGCCAGCAGCCTCGCACTAGCGGGGGTCCTACTCACCTACAATGAGCAGTTCTTC.

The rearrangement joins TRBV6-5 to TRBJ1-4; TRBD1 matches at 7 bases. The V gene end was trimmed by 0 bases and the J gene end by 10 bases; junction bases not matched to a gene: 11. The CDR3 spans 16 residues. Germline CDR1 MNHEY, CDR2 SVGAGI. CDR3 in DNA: TGTGCCAGCAGTTACTCGAGGCCAGTCCAGGGGGGAAAACTGTTTTTT. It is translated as CASSYSRPVQGGKLFF.

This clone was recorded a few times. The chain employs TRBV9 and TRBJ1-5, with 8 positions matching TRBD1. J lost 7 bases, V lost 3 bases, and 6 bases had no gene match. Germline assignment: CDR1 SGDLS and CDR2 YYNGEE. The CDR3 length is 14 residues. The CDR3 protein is CASSADRVDQPQHF. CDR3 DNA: TGTGCCAGCAGCGCGGACAGGGTAGACCAGCCCCAGCATTTT.

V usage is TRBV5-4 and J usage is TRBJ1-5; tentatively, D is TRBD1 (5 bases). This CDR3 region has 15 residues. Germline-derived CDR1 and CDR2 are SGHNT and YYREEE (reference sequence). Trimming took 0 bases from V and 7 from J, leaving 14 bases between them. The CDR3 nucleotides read TGTGCCAGCAGCTTGGTAGGGACTACGGAGCAGCCCCAGCATTTT. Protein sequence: CASSLVGTTEQPQHF.

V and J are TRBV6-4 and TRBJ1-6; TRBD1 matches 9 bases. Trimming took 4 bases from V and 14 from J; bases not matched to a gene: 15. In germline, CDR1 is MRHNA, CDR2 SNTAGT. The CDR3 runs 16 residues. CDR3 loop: CASSAFTGTGFSTLHF. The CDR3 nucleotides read TGTGCCAGCAGTGCTTTCACCGGGACAGGGTTTAGCACCCTCCACTTT.

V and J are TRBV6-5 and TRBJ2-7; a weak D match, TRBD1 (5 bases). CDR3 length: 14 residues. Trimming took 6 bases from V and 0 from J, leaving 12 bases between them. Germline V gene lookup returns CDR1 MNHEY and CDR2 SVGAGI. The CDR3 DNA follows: TGTGCCAGCAGACGGACAAAGGCCTCCTACGAGCAGTACTTC. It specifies CASRRTKASYEQYF.

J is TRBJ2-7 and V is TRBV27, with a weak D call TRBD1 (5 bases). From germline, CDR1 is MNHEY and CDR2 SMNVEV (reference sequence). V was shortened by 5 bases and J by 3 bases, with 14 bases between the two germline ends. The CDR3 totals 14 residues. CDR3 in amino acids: CASSLTGYGYEQYF. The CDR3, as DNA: TGTGCCAGCAGTCTCACAGGTTATGGCTACGAGCAGTACTTC.

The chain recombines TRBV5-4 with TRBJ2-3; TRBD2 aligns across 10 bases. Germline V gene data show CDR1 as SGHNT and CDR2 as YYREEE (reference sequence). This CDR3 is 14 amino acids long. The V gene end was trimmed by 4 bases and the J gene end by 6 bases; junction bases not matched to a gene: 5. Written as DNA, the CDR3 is TGTGCCAGCAGCATGGGGACTAGCGTGGATACGCAGTATTTT. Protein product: CASSMGTSVDTQYF.

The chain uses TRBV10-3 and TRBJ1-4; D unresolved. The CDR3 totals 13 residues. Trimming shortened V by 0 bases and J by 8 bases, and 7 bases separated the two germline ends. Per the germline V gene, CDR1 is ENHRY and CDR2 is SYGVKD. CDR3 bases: TGTGCCATCAGTGAGTCACCGGGGGAAAAACTGTTTTTT. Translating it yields CAISESPGEKLFF.

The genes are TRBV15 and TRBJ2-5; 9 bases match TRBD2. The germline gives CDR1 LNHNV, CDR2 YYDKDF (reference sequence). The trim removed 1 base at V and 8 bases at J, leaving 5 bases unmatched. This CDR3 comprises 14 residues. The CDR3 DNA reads TGTGCCACCAGCAGAGTAAAGCTAGCGGGAACCCAGTACTTC. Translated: CATSRVKLAGTQYF.

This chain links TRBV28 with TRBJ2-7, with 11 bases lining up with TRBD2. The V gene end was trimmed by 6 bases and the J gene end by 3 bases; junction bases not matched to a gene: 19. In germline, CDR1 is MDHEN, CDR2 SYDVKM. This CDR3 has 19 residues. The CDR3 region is CASSSTGTVTSGIFYEQYF. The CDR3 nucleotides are TGTGCCAGCAGCTCTACCGGGACAGTGACTAGCGGGATATTCTACGAGCAGTACTTC. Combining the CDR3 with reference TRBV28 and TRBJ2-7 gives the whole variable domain DVKVTQSSRYLVKRTGEKVFLECVQDMDHENMFWYRQDPGLGLRLIYFSYDVKMKEKGDIPEGYSVSREKKERFSLILESASTNQTSMYLCASSSTGTVTSGIFYEQYFGPGTRLTVT.

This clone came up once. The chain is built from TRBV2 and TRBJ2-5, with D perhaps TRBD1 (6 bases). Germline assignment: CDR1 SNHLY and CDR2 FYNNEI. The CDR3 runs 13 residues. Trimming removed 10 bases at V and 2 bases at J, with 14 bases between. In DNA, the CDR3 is TGTGCCACCAAAAGGACAGCTCAAGAGACCCAGTACTTC. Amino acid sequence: CATKRTAQETQYF.

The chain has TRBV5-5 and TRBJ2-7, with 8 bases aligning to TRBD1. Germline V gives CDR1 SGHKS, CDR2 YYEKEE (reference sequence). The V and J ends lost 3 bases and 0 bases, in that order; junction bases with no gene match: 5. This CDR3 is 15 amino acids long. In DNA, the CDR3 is TGTGCCAGCAGCTGGGGTACAGGGGGCTCCTACGAGCAGTACTTC. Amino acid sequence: CASSWGTGGSYEQYF.

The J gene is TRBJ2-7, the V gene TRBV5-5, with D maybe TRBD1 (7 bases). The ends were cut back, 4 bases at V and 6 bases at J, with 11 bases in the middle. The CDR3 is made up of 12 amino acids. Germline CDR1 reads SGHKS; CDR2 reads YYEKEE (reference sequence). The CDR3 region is CASSPGGPEQYF. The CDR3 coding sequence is TGTGCCAGCAGCCCAGGGGGGCCCGAGCAGTACTTC.

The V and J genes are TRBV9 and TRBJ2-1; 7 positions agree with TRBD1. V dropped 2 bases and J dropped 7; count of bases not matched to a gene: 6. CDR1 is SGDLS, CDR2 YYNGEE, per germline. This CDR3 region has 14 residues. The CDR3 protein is CASSVRGLVNEQFF. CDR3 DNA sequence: TGTGCCAGCAGCGTGAGGGGGCTCGTAAATGAGCAGTTCTTC.

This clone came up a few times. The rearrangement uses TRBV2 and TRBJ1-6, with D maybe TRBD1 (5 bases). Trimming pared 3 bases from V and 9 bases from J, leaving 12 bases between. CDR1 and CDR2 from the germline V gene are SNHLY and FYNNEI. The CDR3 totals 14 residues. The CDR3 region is CASSDMRDGSPLHF. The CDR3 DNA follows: TGTGCCAGCAGTGATATGCGGGACGGTTCACCCCTCCACTTT.

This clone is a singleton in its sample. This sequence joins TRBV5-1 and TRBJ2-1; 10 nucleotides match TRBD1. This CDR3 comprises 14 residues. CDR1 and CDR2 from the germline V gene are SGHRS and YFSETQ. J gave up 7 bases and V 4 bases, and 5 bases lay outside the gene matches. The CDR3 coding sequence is TGCGCCAGCAGCCTCGGACAGGGGGTTAATGAGCAGTTCTTC. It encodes CASSLGQGVNEQFF.

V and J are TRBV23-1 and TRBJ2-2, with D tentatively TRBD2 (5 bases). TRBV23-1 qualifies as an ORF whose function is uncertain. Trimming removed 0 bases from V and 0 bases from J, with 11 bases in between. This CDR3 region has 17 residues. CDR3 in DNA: TGCGCCAGCAGTCAATCGGAGGCCGACACGAACACCGGGGAGCTGTTTTTT. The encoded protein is CASSQSEADTNTGELFF.

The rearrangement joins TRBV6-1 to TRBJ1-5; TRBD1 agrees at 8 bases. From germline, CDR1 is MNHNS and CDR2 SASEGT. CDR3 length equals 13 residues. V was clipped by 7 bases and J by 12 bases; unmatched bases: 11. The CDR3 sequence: CASIYTGTGDQHF. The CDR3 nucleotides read TGTGCCAGCATCTACACCGGGACAGGAGACCAGCATTTT.

The CDR3 bases are TGTGCCAGCTCACCGGCAGGGGGTAGGGATGAGCAGTTCTTC. It codes for CASSPAGGRDEQFF. The rearrangement links TRBV18 to TRBJ2-1, with 7 bases aligning to TRBD1. The CDR3 extends over 14 amino acids. V was clipped by 3 bases and J by 8 bases; unmatched bases: 7. Germline V lookup: CDR1 KGHSH, CDR2 LQKENI.

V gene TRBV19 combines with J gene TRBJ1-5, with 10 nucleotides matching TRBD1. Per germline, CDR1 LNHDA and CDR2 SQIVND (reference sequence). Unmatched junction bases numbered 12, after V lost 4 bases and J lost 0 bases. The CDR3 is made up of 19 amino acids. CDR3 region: CASSKRDRGTLTSNQPQHF. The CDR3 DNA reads TGTGCCAGTAGTAAGCGGGACAGGGGAACACTTACTAGCAATCAGCCCCAGCATTTT.

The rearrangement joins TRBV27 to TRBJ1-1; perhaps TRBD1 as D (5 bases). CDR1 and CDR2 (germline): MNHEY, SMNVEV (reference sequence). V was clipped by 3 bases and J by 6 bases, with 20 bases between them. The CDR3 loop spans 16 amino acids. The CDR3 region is CASSFNPGGVRAEAFF. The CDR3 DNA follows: TGTGCCAGCAGTTTTAACCCCGGGGGTGTCAGGGCTGAAGCTTTCTTT.